This TCR beta chain originates from a study of T cell responses to AZD1222 COVID-19 vaccine. Looking at the study overall: Investigators merged groups given second doses at roughly 4 or roughly 12 weeks. The study's findings and limits: Rises in breadth and depth of Spike-specific TCRs came after two AZD1222 doses. No repertoire was sampled before or during the peak T cell response, only after it. Spike as a whole was targeted by vaccine-associated CD4 TCRs, dominant at 160-218 and 743-854.

With regard to this clone: What it binds is unknown.

Clones were read by immunoSEQ multiplex PCR, and TCRdb kept only the in-frame ones, dropping some. The profile shows about 120,000 clones, around 87% of them singletons. Germline V CDR1 and CDR2: MNHEY, SMNVEV (reference sequence). The CDR3 runs 16 residues. Trimming took 5 bases from V and 1 from J; bases not matched to a gene: 6. The receptor comes from an adult in good health. Sequencing used peripheral blood, obtained on day 0 of AZD1222 vaccination. The chain combines TRBV27 with TRBJ2-1, with 9 bases that match TRBD1. The CDR3 protein is CASSVLQGASYNEQFF. CDR3 nucleotide sequence: TGTGCCAGCAGTGTACTACAGGGGGCGTCCTACAATGAGCAGTTCTTC.